This section outlines one T cell receptor beta chain sequence together with its context. Assay used: immunoSEQ multiplex PCR; TCRdb lists only in-frame clones, some missing. Here the sample spans about 240,000 clones, roughly four fifths being singletons. These data come from a study of blood T cell repertoires in COVID-19. On the study more broadly: Samples came from the United States, Italy and Spain, spanning acute and convalescent COVID-19. The analysed material was cDNA or gDNA that came from T cells, B-cell-depleted T cells, or PBMCs.

The CDR3 extends over 13 amino acids. Germline lookup yields CDR1 MDHEN and CDR2 SYDVKM. V lost 11 bases to trimming and J lost 0 bases, with 13 bases between them. The sample comprised peripheral blood. V usage is TRBV28 and J usage is TRBJ1-1; D gene unclear. The sequence was obtained from a woman aged 70 to 79 with acute or convalescent COVID-19. In DNA, the CDR3 is TGTGCCGCGGGCGGATCTTTGAACACTGAAGCTTTCTTT. This sequence encodes CAAGGSLNTEAFF.